In its sample, the clone carrying this T cell receptor beta chain was seen a few times. Its antigen remains unidentified. Treatment meaning: roughly 10-day PBMC culture with coronavirus spike peptide pools or control peptides (ViraFEST assay). ViraFEST sequenced TCRs after peptide-pool expansion of antigen-specific T cells. The Oncomine TCR Beta short-read assay was what sequenced the DNA obtained from cultured CD4+ T cells. Using its own MiXCR run on the PCR reads, TCRdb lists one record per CDR3 protein. The sample lists around 19,000 distinct CDR3 sequences, less than 50% occurring once. The CDR3 spans 14 residues. V dropped 1 base and J dropped 1 base, with 7 bases sitting between them. Germline CDR1 is MNHEY and CDR2 is SMNVEV (reference sequence). The data stem from a study of vaccination and CD4 T cells after COVID-19. Study details: Overlapping peptides of the spike proteins of SARS-CoV-2, HCoV-NL63, HCoV-OC43 and HCoV-229E were used for cell stimulation. Study conclusions and caveats: Going from 21 to 38, median SARS-CoV-2-reactive clonotypes did not rise significantly.

This sequence originates from a human donor who had recovered from COVID-19. The chain is built from TRBV27 and TRBJ1-2; D is undetermined. The sequenced sample was CD4+ T cells from blood, cultured in vitro. The CDR3 DNA is TGTGCCAGCAGTTTATTCGGCGGTAACTATGGCTACACCTTC. Protein: CASSLFGGNYGYTF.